A selection of T cell receptor beta chains follows, all from one sample in a study of post-analysis software for immune sequencing data. TCRdb itself ran the PCR reads through MiXCR, one entry per CDR3 protein. The repertoire holds fewer than 550,000 distinct CDR3 sequences, with 30% to 40% as singletons. The sequenced material came from blood. Receptors were obtained from a girl aged 2-17 years with multiple sclerosis. CDR3s include the opening cysteine and the closing phenylalanine or tryptophan. A D gene is named only where the DNA matches it firmly. Only some rows state a clone size, as once, few, many or a class for expanded clones.

J gene | D gene | V gene | clone size | CDR3 protein | CDR3 DNA
TRBJ1-2 | TRBD1 | TRBV6-1 | few | CASSGTAGYTF | TGTGCCAGCAGCGGGACAGCTGGCTACACCTTC
TRBJ2-7 | NA | TRBV14 | few | CASSQGGVLIYEQYF | TGTGCCAGCAGCCAAGGCGGGGTCCTTATCTACGAGCAGTACTTC
TRBJ2-7 | NA | TRBV20-1 | few | CSARGANKPYEQYF | TGCAGTGCTAGAGGGGCTAATAAGCCCTACGAGCAGTACTTC
TRBJ1-1 | NA | TRBV2 | NA | CASSENLPRRHEAFF | TGTGCCAGCAGTGAAAATCTCCCCCGACGACATGAAGCTTTCTTT
TRBJ2-5 | NA | TRBV10-3 | few | CAISEFGGREETQYF | TGTGCCATCAGTGAGTTTGGAGGCAGGGAAGAGACCCAGTACTTC
TRBJ1-5 | TRBD1 | TRBV7-2 | few | CASSFRDRADQPQHF | TGTGCCAGCAGCTTCCGGGACAGGGCAGATCAGCCCCAGCATTTT
TRBJ2-5 | TRBD2 | TRBV7-2 | NA | CASSSGTSGGGFGETQYF | TGTGCCAGCAGCTCCGGGACTAGCGGGGGGGGGTTTGGAGAGACCCAGTACTTC
TRBJ2-5 | TRBD2 | TRBV3-1 | NA | CASSQDEGTSGSQETQYF | TGTGCCAGCAGCCAAGATGAGGGGACTAGCGGGTCCCAAGAGACCCAGTACTTC
TRBJ2-1 | NA | TRBV5-1 | few | CASSLRASATTGDEQFF | TGCGCCAGCAGCCTGAGGGCTAGCGCGACTACTGGGGATGAGCAGTTCTTC
TRBJ2-6 | TRBD1 | TRBV12-3/TRBV12-4 | NA | CASDRGLSGANVLTF | TGTGCCAGCGACAGGGGGCTGTCTGGGGCCAACGTCCTGACTTTC
TRBJ2-4 | NA | TRBV7-9 | NA | CASSLPGLAKSIQYF | TGTGCCAGCAGCTTACCGGGGCTAGCCAAAAGCATTCAGTACTTC
TRBJ2-1 | NA | TRBV3-1 | few | CACSQTTGPSRNEQFF | TGTGCCTGCAGCCAAACTACAGGACCGTCCCGGAATGAGCAGTTCTTC
TRBJ2-7 | NA | TRBV29-1 | NA | CSVEDPGEQYF | TGCAGCGTTGAAGATCCGGGCGAGCAGTACTTC
TRBJ2-5 | NA | TRBV29-1 | few | CSVGQGGWETQYF | TGCAGCGTTGGTCAGGGGGGGTGGGAGACCCAGTACTTC
TRBJ2-1 | TRBD2 | TRBV12-3/TRBV12-4 | NA | CASSPLTSGDNNEQFF | TGTGCCAGCAGTCCCCTGACTAGCGGGGACAACAATGAGCAGTTCTTC
TRBJ2-3 | NA | TRBV11-2 | few | CASSSPSGLPTDTQYF | TGTGCCAGCAGCTCACCCTCGGGACTCCCCACAGATACGCAGTATTTT
TRBJ2-3 | NA | TRBV5-1 | few | CASSLSDSTDTQYF | TGCGCCAGCAGCTTGTCAGATAGCACAGATACGCAGTATTTT
TRBJ1-1 | TRBD1 | TRBV6-5 | few | CASSYGTATEAFF | TGTGCCAGCAGTTACGGGACAGCCACTGAAGCTTTCTTT
TRBJ1-6 | TRBD1 | TRBV7-6 | NA | CASSPRGGRDSPLHF | TGTGCCAGCAGCCCGAGAGGGGGCCGGGATTCACCCCTCCACTTT
TRBJ2-1 | TRBD2 | TRBV10-2 | few | CASSPGTSGVSSYNEQFF | TGCGCCAGCAGTCCCGGGACTAGCGGGGTGAGCTCCTACAATGAGCAGTTCTTC
TRBJ1-2 | NA | TRBV6-4 | NA | CASSAAANYGYTF | TGTGCCAGCAGCGCCGCAGCTAACTATGGCTACACCTTC
TRBJ2-5 | NA | TRBV9 | few | CASSAGGTGNGETQYF | TGTGCCAGCAGCGCCGGAGGGACGGGCAATGGAGAGACCCAGTACTTC
TRBJ2-3 | NA | TRBV5-1 | few | CASSPAPEARTDTQYF | TGCGCCAGCAGCCCGGCCCCGGAAGCACGGACAGATACGCAGTATTTT
TRBJ1-2 | NA | TRBV20-1 | few | CSARPPGGSYGYTF | TGCAGTGCTAGGCCCCCGGGGGGAAGCTATGGCTACACCTTC
TRBJ2-7 | NA | TRBV6-1 | few | CATRGRLDSYEQYF | TGTGCCACTAGAGGACGGCTGGACTCCTACGAGCAGTACTTC
TRBJ2-5 | NA | TRBV11-2 | NA | CASSYSDRSKTQYF | TGTGCCAGCAGTTATTCTGACAGGTCCAAGACCCAGTACTTC
TRBJ2-7 | TRBD1 | TRBV20-1 | many | CSAPGQPYEQYF | TGCAGTGCGCCGGGACAGCCCTACGAGCAGTACTTC
TRBJ1-1 | TRBD1 | TRBV4-1 | few | CASSQDRYGQGNTEAFF | TGCGCCAGCAGCCAAGATAGGTATGGACAGGGGAACACTGAAGCTTTCTTT
TRBJ2-7 | TRBD1 | TRBV5-1 | many | CASSPGQSSYEQYF | TGCGCCAGCAGCCCGGGACAGTCCTCCTACGAGCAGTACTTC
TRBJ1-2 | NA | TRBV3-1 | NA | CASSQGTSYGYTF | TGTGCCAGCAGCCAAGGGACCAGCTATGGCTACACCTTC
TRBJ2-7 | NA | TRBV5-1 | once | CASSLEFSGDSYEQYF | TGCGCCAGCAGCTTGGAGTTTTCAGGAGACTCCTACGAGCAGTACTTC
TRBJ2-5 | NA | TRBV15 | few | CATSLLGGPQETQYF | TGTGCCACCAGCTTACTGGGGGGCCCTCAAGAGACCCAGTACTTC
TRBJ2-3 | NA | TRBV11-2 | many | CASSPVTDTQYF | TGTGCCAGCAGCCCCGTGACAGATACGCAGTATTTT
TRBJ1-6 | TRBD1 | TRBV6-6 | few | CASGRDRANSPLHF | TGTGCCAGCGGCAGGGACAGGGCAAATTCACCCCTCCACTTT
TRBJ2-7 | NA | TRBV4-1 | few | CASSQTRDTVREQYF | TGCGCCAGCAGCCAGACCCGGGACACTGTACGCGAGCAGTACTTC
TRBJ2-1 | TRBD2 | TRBV3-1 | NA | CASSLAGTRNDEQFF | TGTGCCAGCAGCCTAGCCGGGACTAGAAATGATGAGCAGTTCTTC
TRBJ2-1 | NA | TRBV19 | NA | CASSIGSSSYNEQFF | TGTGCCAGTAGTATAGGATCCAGCTCCTACAATGAGCAGTTCTTC
TRBJ2-7 | NA | TRBV7-8 | few | CASSLVSTGYEQYF | TGTGCCAGCAGCTTAGTAAGTACAGGCTACGAGCAGTACTTC
TRBJ1-1 | NA | TRBV29-1 | NA | CSVDRGFF | TGCAGCGTTGATCGAGGTTTCTTT
TRBJ1-2 | NA | TRBV20-1 | few | CSAPQQLGYYGYTF | TGCAGTGCCCCTCAACAGTTAGGGTACTATGGCTACACCTTC
TRBJ1-1 | NA | TRBV6-2/TRBV6-3 | few | CASSYRGMGEAFF | TGTGCCAGCAGTTATCGAGGGATGGGTGAAGCTTTCTTT
TRBJ2-1 | NA | TRBV2 | few | CASTRFREPFF | TGTGCCAGCACTCGATTTAGGGAGCCGTTCTTC
TRBJ2-5 | TRBD1 | TRBV7-8 | NA | CASSSTGQGMQETQYF | TGTGCCAGCAGCTCTACGGGACAGGGGATGCAAGAGACCCAGTACTTC
TRBJ1-1 | NA | TRBV11-2 | NA | CASSLPVMNTEAFF | TGTGCCAGCAGCTTGCCGGTTATGAACACTGAAGCTTTCTTT
TRBJ2-1 | TRBD2 | TRBV6-1 | NA | CASRGTSGGYNEQFF | TGTGCCAGCAGGGGGACTAGCGGGGGGTACAATGAGCAGTTCTTC
TRBJ2-5 | NA | TRBV20-1 | once | CSATLVMGTQYF | TGCAGTGCTACCCTTGTCATGGGGACCCAGTACTTC
TRBJ2-1 | NA | TRBV5-5 | few | CASSRGGLPSSYNEQFF | TGTGCCAGCAGCCGTGGTGGACTCCCGAGCTCCTACAATGAGCAGTTCTTC
TRBJ1-2 | NA | TRBV27 | NA | CASRQGIGGYTF | TGTGCCAGCAGGCAGGGTATCGGTGGCTACACCTTC
TRBJ1-2 | TRBD1 | TRBV10-3 | NA | CAISSRDRGSYGYTF | TGTGCCATCAGTTCCCGGGACAGGGGGTCCTATGGCTACACCTTC
TRBJ2-5 | TRBD2 | TRBV10-3 | NA | CAISETSGEETQYF | TGTGCCATCAGTGAGACTAGCGGGGAAGAGACCCAGTACTTC
TRBJ2-5 | TRBD1 | TRBV3-1 | NA | CASSQDTGGLETQYF | TGTGCCAGCAGCCAAGATACAGGGGGCCTGGAGACCCAGTACTTC
TRBJ1-2 | NA | TRBV12-3/TRBV12-4 | few | CASRTPGPTNYGYTF | TGTGCCAGCAGGACGCCGGGACCGACTAACTATGGCTACACCTTC
TRBJ1-2 | NA | TRBV5-1 | many | CASSSDSFYGYTF | TGCGCCAGCAGCTCCGACAGCTTCTATGGCTACACCTTC
TRBJ2-7 | NA | TRBV5-1 | few | CASSLAPDTTPFYEQYF | TGCGCCAGCAGCTTGGCGCCAGACACCACACCCTTTTACGAGCAGTACTTC
TRBJ2-1 | TRBD2 | TRBV7-9 | NA | CASSPGLGGGGHEQFF | TGTGCCAGCAGCCCTGGGTTAGGCGGGGGAGGGCATGAGCAGTTCTTC
TRBJ2-5 | NA | TRBV7-9 | NA | CASSLLGRTQETQYF | TGTGCCAGCAGCTTATTGGGTCGGACTCAAGAGACCCAGTACTTC
TRBJ1-2 | NA | TRBV5-1 | few | CASSLEATADYGYTF | TGCGCCAGCAGCTTGGAGGCGACAGCTGACTATGGCTACACCTTC
TRBJ2-7 | NA | TRBV4-1 | NA | CASSHPPQGTYEQYF | TGCGCCAGCAGCCACCCGCCCCAGGGAACCTACGAGCAGTACTTC